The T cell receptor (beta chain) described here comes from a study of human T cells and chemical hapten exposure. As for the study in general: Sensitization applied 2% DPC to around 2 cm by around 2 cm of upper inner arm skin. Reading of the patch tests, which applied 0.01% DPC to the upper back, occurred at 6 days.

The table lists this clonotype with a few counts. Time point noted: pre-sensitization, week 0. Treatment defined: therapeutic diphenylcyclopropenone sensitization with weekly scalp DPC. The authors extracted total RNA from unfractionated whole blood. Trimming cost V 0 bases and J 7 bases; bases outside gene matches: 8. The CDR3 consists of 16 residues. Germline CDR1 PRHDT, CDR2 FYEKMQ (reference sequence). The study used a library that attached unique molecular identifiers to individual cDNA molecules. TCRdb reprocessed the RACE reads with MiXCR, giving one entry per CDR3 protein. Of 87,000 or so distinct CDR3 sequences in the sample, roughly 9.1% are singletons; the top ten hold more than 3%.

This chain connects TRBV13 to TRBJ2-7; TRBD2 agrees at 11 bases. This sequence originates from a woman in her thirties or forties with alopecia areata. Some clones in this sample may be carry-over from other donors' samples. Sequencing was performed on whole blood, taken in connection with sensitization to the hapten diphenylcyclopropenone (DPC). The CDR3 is CASSLGPLAGGKEQYF. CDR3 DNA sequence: TGTGCCAGCAGCTTAGGTCCCCTAGCGGGGGGCAAGGAGCAGTACTTC.